Sequencing of this TCR beta chain was carried out in a study of technical replicates of blood from a few donors. The method was immunoSEQ multiplex PCR; TCRdb's version includes in-frame clones alone and lacks a portion of them. Of about 97,000 clones listed, around 96% are singletons. V shed 0 bases and J shed 4 bases, with 7 bases lying between them. This CDR3 has 13 amino acids. The germline gives CDR1 MGHRA, CDR2 YSYEKL. The chain recombines TRBV4-1 with TRBJ2-7; D remains ambiguous. The source of this sequence is a human donor in good health. Sequencing was carried out using T cells isolated from PBMCs. DNA for the CDR3: TGCGCCAGCAGCCAAGATCCATTTTACGAGCAGTACTTC. Translating it yields CASSQDPFYEQYF.